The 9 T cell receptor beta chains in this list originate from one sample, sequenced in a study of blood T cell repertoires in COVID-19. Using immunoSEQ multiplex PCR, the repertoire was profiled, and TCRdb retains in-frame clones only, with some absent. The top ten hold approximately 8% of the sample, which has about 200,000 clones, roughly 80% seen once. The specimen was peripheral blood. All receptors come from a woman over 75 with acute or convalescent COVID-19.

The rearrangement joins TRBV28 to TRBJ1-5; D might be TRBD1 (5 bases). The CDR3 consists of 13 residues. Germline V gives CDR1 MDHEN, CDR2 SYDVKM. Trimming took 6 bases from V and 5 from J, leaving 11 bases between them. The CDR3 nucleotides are TGTGCCAGCAGCCCCGGGACTTATCAGCCCCAGCATTTT. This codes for CASSPGTYQPQHF.

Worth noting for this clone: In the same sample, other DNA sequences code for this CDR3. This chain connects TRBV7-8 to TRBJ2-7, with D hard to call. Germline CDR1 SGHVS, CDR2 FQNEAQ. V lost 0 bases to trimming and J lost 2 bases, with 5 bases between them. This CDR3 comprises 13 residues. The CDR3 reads CASSLARTYEQYF. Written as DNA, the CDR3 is TGTGCCAGCAGCTTAGCCAGGACCTACGAGCAGTACTTC.

The CDR3 protein is CASSFSGREIDEQYF. As DNA, the CDR3 is TGTGCCAGCAGCTTTAGCGGGAGAGAGATCGACGAGCAGTACTTC. V and J are TRBV7-8 and TRBJ2-7; 9 bases agree with TRBD2. Germline assignment: CDR1 SGHVS and CDR2 FQNEAQ. After removal of 3 bases from V and 5 bases from J, the junction contained 8 bases not matched to a gene. The CDR3 is made up of 15 amino acids.

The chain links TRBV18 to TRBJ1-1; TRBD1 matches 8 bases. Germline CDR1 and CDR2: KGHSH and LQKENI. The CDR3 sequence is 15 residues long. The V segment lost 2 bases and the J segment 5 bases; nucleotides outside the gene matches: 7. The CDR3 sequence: CASSPGQGWSTEAFF. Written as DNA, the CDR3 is TGTGCCAGCTCACCAGGACAGGGTTGGTCGACTGAAGCTTTCTTT.

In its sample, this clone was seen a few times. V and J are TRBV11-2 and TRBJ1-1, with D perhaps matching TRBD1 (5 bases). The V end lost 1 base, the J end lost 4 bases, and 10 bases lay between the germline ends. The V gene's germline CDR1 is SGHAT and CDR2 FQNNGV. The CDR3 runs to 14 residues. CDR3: CASSLVPGSTEAFF. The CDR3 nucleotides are TGTGCCAGCAGCTTAGTGCCAGGGTCCACTGAAGCTTTCTTT.

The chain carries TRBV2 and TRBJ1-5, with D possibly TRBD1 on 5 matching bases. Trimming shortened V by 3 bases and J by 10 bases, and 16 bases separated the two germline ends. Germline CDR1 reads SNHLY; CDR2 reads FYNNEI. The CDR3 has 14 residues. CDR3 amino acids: CASSDMEGQDPQHF. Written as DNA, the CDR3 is TGTGCCAGCAGTGATATGGAGGGGCAGGATCCCCAGCATTTT.

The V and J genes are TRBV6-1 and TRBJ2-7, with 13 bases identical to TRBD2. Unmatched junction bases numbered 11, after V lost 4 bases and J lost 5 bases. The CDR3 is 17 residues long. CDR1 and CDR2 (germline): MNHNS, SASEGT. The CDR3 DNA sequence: TGTGCCAGCAGTGCCTCCCAGAGGACTAGCGGGGGAGACGAGCAGTACTTC. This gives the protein CASSASQRTSGGDEQYF.

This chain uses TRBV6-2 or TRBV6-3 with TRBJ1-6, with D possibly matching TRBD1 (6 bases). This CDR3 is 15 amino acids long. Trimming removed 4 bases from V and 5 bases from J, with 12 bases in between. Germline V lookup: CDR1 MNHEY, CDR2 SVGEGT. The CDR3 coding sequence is TGTGCCAGCAGTTCGCAGGGGCTTGATAATTCACCCCTCCACTTT. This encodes CASSSQGLDNSPLHF.

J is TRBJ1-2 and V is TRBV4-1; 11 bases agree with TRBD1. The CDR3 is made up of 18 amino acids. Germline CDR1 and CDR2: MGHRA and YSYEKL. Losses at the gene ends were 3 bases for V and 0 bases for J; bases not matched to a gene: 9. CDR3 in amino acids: CASSHPGDRGISNYGYTF. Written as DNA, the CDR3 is TGCGCCAGCAGCCACCCGGGGGACAGGGGGATTTCTAACTATGGCTACACCTTC.